These 16 T cell receptor beta chains came from one sample sequenced in a study of cytomegalovirus exposure and HLA in healthy donors. Generated by immunoSEQ multiplex PCR, the TCRdb table keeps only in-frame clones and is missing some. In the table there are around 56,000 clones, roughly 89% of which are singletons. Sequenced: PBMCs. Source of these receptors: a woman younger than 35 in good health and CMV-seronegative.

The chain joins TRBV30 to TRBJ2-3; 10 bases agree with TRBD2. The CDR3 consists of 14 residues. V dropped 4 bases and J dropped 1; count of bases not matched to a gene: 2. Germline assignment: CDR1 GTSNPN and CDR2 SVGIG (reference sequence). CDR3 region: CAWTGTSGTDTQYF. The CDR3 nucleotides are TGTGCCTGGACCGGGACTAGCGGCACAGATACGCAGTATTTT.

The CDR3 DNA follows: TGTGCCAGCAGCTTGGGCGACTATGGCTACACCTTC. Protein product: CASSLGDYGYTF. The gene calls are TRBV7-3 and TRBJ1-2, with no clear D. V was trimmed by 3 bases and J by 3 bases, leaving 5 bases between them. This CDR3 comprises 12 residues. CDR1 is SGHTA, CDR2 FQGTGA, per germline. Combining the CDR3 with reference TRBV7-3 and TRBJ1-2 gives the whole variable domain GAGVSQTPSNKVTEKGKYVELRCDPISGHTALYWYRQSLGQGPEFLIYFQGTGAADDSGLPNDRFFAVRPEGSVSTLKIQRTERGDSAVYLCASSLGDYGYTFGSGTRLTVV.

The chain couples TRBV7-6 to TRBJ2-1, with a possible D match to TRBD2 (6 bases). CDR3 length: 15 residues. The V gene lost 0 bases and the J gene lost 2 bases, with 8 bases spanning the gap. Germline CDR1 SGHVS, CDR2 FNYEAQ. CDR3 DNA: TGTGCCAGCAGCTTAGCGGGAGGAACCTACAATGAGCAGTTCTTC. It yields the protein CASSLAGGTYNEQFF.

J is TRBJ2-1 and V is TRBV5-1; TRBD2 matches at 8 bases. The CDR3 runs to 16 residues. V lost 1 base and J lost 5; bases outside the gene matches: 8. Germline V lookup: CDR1 SGHRS, CDR2 YFSETQ. CDR3 coding DNA: TGCGCCAGCAGCTTGATGGGCGGGGGGAACCACAATGAGCAGTTCTTC. This gives the protein CASSLMGGGNHNEQFF.

The V gene is TRBV6-6, the J gene TRBJ2-1; D is perhaps TRBD2 (6 bases). This CDR3 contains 16 residues. The germline gives CDR1 MNHNY, CDR2 SVGAGI (reference sequence). V was cut by 0 bases and J by 7 bases, with 16 bases left in between. The CDR3 DNA is TGTGCCAGCAGTTACTCGTTGGGGACTGGAGGGAATGAGCAGTTCTTC. It encodes CASSYSLGTGGNEQFF.

The rearrangement uses TRBV27 and TRBJ2-5; 9 bases fit TRBD1. The CDR3 loop spans 16 amino acids. Trimming at V came to 4 bases and at J to 1 base, leaving 7 bases not matched to a gene. Germline CDR1 and CDR2: MNHEY and SMNVEV (reference sequence). CDR3 region: CASSSNLGQGQETQYF. CDR3 bases: TGTGCCAGCAGTTCGAACCTGGGACAGGGCCAAGAGACCCAGTACTTC.

V usage is TRBV6-5 and J usage is TRBJ2-7; 10 bases agree with TRBD1. This CDR3 region has 15 residues. J was trimmed by 3 bases and V by 6 bases; bases with no gene match: 8. Germline CDR1 and CDR2: MNHEY and SVGAGI. CDR3 protein: CASSSRDRGNYEQYF. In DNA form, the CDR3 reads TGTGCCAGCAGCTCCCGGGACAGGGGCAACTACGAGCAGTACTTC.

This sequence joins TRBV4-3 and TRBJ2-7, with 11 bases that match TRBD2. This CDR3 region has 15 residues. Germline V gene lookup returns CDR1 LGHNA and CDR2 YSLEER. J lost 4 bases, V lost 4 bases, and 6 bases had no gene match. The CDR3, as DNA: TGCGCCAGCAGCCGAGCGCTAGCGGGAGGTTACGAGCAGTACTTC. Translating gives CASSRALAGGYEQYF.

This chain connects TRBV14 to TRBJ1-2, with 8 bases that match TRBD1. The trim removed 3 bases at V and 4 bases at J, leaving 7 bases unmatched. The CDR3 sequence is 15 residues long. Germline CDR1 is SGHDN and CDR2 is FVKESK. The DNA for the CDR3 is TGTGCCAGCAGCCAGGGACAGGTAACGCCCTATGGCTACACCTTC. This translates into CASSQGQVTPYGYTF. The complete variable domain, with remaining parts taken from reference TRBV14 and TRBJ1-2, reads EAGVTQFPSHSVIEKGQTVTLRCDPISGHDNLYWYRRVMGKEIKFLLHFVKESKQDESGMPNNRFLAERTGGTYSTLKVQPAELEDSGVYFCASSQGQVTPYGYTFGSGTRLTVV.

The genes are TRBV19 and TRBJ2-7; 8 nucleotides line up with TRBD1. The trim removed 5 bases at V and 3 bases at J, leaving 6 bases unmatched. The CDR3 sequence is 14 residues long. The germline CDR1 and CDR2 sequences are LNHDA and SQIVND (reference sequence). Written as DNA, the CDR3 is TGTGCCAGTAGTCCTACAGGGGGGTTCTACGAGCAGTACTTC. Amino acids: CASSPTGGFYEQYF.

The chain recombines TRBV12-5 with TRBJ2-2; 7 bases are a match to TRBD1. CDR1 and CDR2 from the germline V gene are LGHNT and FRNRAP. V was pared by 5 bases and J by 5 bases, with 5 bases of the junction left unmatched. This CDR3 is built from 14 residues. The CDR3 sequence is CASGRQGITGELFF. CDR3 DNA: TGTGCTAGTGGTCGACAGGGCATTACCGGGGAGCTGTTTTTT.

The chain links TRBV6-4 to TRBJ2-3; 9 nucleotides match TRBD2. This CDR3 has 16 amino acids. CDR1 and CDR2 from the germline V gene are MRHNA and SNTAGT. V trimming: 3 bases; J trimming: 4 bases; junction bases outside the gene matches: 8. In nucleotides, the CDR3 is TGTGCCAGCAGTGATTTCGCCGCGGGAGGGCCAGATACGCAGTATTTT. Protein product: CASSDFAAGGPDTQYF.

The chain uses TRBV19 and TRBJ2-2, with 8 bases that match TRBD1. Per the germline V gene, CDR1 is LNHDA and CDR2 is SQIVND (reference sequence). There are 17 residues in the CDR3. Trimming at V came to 1 base and at J to 7 bases, leaving 11 bases not matched to a gene. For the CDR3, the DNA is TGTGCCAGTAGTATAGGGTTCCAGGGGGCGCAGGTCGGGGAGCTGTTTTTT. Translating gives CASSIGFQGAQVGELFF.

The J gene is TRBJ1-4, the V gene TRBV4-2; TRBD1 agrees at 7 bases. V trimming: 0 bases; J trimming: 8 bases; junction bases outside the gene matches: 6. Germline CDR1 is LGHNA and CDR2 is YNFKEQ. This CDR3 is 15 amino acids long. In DNA form, the CDR3 reads TGTGCCAGCAGCCAAGATGGAGACAGGGTGGAAAAACTGTTTTTT. It encodes CASSQDGDRVEKLFF.

The chain employs TRBV5-5 and TRBJ1-3; no reliable D call. Germline CDR1 is SGHKS and CDR2 is YYEKEE (reference sequence). Trimming took off 1 base at V and 0 bases at J, with 14 bases between the two ends. The CDR3 runs 17 residues. This chain's CDR3 is CASSLLGGQSSGNTIYF. The CDR3 DNA reads as TGTGCCAGCAGCTTGCTCGGAGGGCAGAGCTCTGGAAACACCATATATTTT.

This clone was seen more than once but under ten times. This chain links TRBV4-3 with TRBJ2-6; tentative D call: TRBD1 (6 bases). CDR3 length equals 17 residues. V lost 0 bases, J lost 4 bases, and 13 bases lay in between. Germline V gives CDR1 LGHNA, CDR2 YSLEER. The CDR3 sequence: CASSQDRAGAGANVLTF. CDR3 sequence (DNA): TGCGCCAGCAGCCAAGATAGAGCAGGGGCCGGGGCCAACGTCCTGACTTTC.